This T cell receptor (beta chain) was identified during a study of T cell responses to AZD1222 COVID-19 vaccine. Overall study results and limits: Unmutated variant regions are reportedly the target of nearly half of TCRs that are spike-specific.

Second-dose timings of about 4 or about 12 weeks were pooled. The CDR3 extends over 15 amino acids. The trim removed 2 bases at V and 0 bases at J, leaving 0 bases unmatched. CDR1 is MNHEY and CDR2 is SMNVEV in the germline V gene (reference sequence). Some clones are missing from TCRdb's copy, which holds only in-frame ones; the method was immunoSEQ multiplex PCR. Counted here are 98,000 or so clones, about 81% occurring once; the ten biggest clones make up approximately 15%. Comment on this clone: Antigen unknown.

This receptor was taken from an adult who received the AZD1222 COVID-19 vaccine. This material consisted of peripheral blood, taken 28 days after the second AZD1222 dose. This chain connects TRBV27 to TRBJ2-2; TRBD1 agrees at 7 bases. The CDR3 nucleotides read TGTGCCAGCAGTTTACAGGGGGCGAACACCGGGGAGCTGTTTTTT. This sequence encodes CASSLQGANTGELFF.